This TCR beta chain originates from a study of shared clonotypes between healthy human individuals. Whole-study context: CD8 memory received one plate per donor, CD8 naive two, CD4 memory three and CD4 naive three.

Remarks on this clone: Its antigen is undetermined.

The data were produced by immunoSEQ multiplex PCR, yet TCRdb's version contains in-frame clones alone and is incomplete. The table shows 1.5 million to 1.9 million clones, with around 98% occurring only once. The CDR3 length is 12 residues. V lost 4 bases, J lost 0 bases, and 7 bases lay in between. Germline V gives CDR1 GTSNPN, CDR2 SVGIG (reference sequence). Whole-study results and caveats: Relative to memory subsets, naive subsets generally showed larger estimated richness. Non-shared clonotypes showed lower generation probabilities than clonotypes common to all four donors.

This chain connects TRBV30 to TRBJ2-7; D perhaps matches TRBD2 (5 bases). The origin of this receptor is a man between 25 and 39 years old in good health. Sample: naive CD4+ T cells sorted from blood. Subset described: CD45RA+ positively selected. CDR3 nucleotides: TGTGCCTGGATGAGGGTCTCCTACGAGCAGTACTTC. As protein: CAWMRVSYEQYF.